This TCR beta chain originates from a study of cytomegalovirus exposure and HLA in healthy donors. As for the study in general: Caucasian-associated ancestry cluster membership applied to around 76% of around 400 genotyped donors. Study-level results: With high specificity and sensitivity, the classifier reportedly diagnosed cytomegalovirus status. The study flagged roughly 160 TCR beta chains as cytomegalovirus-associated.

On this clone itself: Its antigen remains unidentified.

PCR was performed using 60 Vbeta and 13 Jbeta primers. In the source study's methods: The authors later counted about 80 million unique TCR beta chains, approximately 12 million of them shared. Only in-frame clones appear in the TCRdb table, and some are missing; sequencing was by immunoSEQ multiplex PCR. V and J calls and clone size are given by that table; D and trimming were obtained from the DNA. The sample holds roughly 230,000 clones, 85% to 95% seen once. This TCR came from a girl aged 2 to 9 in good health and CMV-seronegative. Sequencing was performed on PBMCs.

Here the CDR3 reads CASSYSRGLNVKAFF. Written as DNA, the CDR3 is TGTGCCAGCAGTTACTCGAGGGGGCTTAATGTAAAAGCTTTCTTT. This rearrangement joins TRBV6-5 to TRBJ1-1; 7 bases match TRBD1. Germline V gene lookup returns CDR1 MNHEY and CDR2 SVGAGI. This CDR3 comprises 15 residues. The ends lost 0 bases at V and 9 bases at J; junction bases unmatched: 10.